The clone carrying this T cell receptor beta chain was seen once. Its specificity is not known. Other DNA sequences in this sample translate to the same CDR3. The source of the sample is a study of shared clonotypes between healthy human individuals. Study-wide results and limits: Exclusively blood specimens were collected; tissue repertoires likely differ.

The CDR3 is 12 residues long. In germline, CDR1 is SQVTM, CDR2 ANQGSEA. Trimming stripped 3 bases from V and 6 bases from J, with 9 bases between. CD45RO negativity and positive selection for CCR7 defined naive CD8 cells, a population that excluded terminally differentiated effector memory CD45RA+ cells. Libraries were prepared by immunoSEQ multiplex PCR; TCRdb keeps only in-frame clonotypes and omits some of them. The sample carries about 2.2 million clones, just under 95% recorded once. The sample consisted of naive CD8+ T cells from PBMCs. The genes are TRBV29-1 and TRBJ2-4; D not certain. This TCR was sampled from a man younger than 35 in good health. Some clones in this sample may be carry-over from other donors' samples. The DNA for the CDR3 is TGCAGCGTTGAGTTGGGTGGAAACATTCAGTACTTC. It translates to CSVELGGNIQYF.